One sample yielded the 13 T cell receptor beta chains listed below, sequenced in a study of CD8+ T cells in alopecia areata. As the sequencing template, cDNA was produced by extracting RNA and reverse transcribing it. The table came from immunoSEQ multiplex PCR; TCRdb's copy has only in-frame clones and leaves some out. There are 110,000 to 150,000 clones in the sample; 45% to 65% occur only once, and 15% to 20% lies in the top ten. Treatment described: oral pan-JAK inhibitor, 5-10 mg twice daily. The material was CD8+ T cells sorted from blood, obtained at week 4, from a patient treated with tofacitinib. All receptors derive from a human donor with alopecia areata.

V is TRBV6-1 and J is TRBJ2-7, with 10 bases identical to TRBD1. V trimming: 6 bases; J trimming: 2 bases; junction bases outside the gene matches: 4. The CDR3 contains 14 residues. Germline V CDR1 and CDR2: MNHNS, SASEGT. The CDR3, as DNA: TGTGCCAGCAGCATCGGGACAGGGGCCTACGAGCAGTACTTC. Its translation is CASSIGTGAYEQYF.

V usage is TRBV29-1 and J usage is TRBJ2-1; 9 bases align to TRBD2. CDR1 is SQVTM and CDR2 is ANQGSEA in the germline V gene. V dropped 3 bases and J dropped 8; count of bases not matched to a gene: 11. The CDR3 length is 15 residues. The CDR3 region has the DNA TGCAGCGTTGAGGGGGCCCCTAGCGGGGTGGATGAGCAGTTCTTC. Protein: CSVEGAPSGVDEQFF.

The V call is TRBV7-9, the J call TRBJ2-1; D is undetermined. Germline CDR1 SEHNR, CDR2 FQNEAQ (reference sequence). The CDR3 has 19 amino acids. The germline V and J ends were trimmed by 2 bases and 0 bases, with 20 bases remaining between them. CDR3 amino acids: CASSLPFLARQASYNEQFF. As DNA, the CDR3 is TGTGCCAGCAGCTTACCGTTTCTGGCTCGTCAGGCCTCCTACAATGAGCAGTTCTTC.

This clone was observed a few times. V is TRBV15 and J is TRBJ2-3; no firm D call. Germline CDR1 reads LNHNV; CDR2 reads YYDKDF (reference sequence). The CDR3 is 12 residues long. Trimming removed 6 bases from V and 4 bases from J, with 8 bases in between. CDR3 protein: CATRGLPDTQYF. The CDR3 nucleotides read TGTGCCACCAGGGGCCTTCCAGATACGCAGTATTTT. Full variable domain (outside the CDR3, taken from reference TRBV15 and TRBJ2-3): DAMVIQNPRYQVTQFGKPVTLSCSQTLNHNVMYWYQQKSSQAPKLLFHYYDKDFNNEADTPDNFQSRRPNTSFCFLDIRSPGLGDTAMYLCATRGLPDTQYFGPGTRLTVL.

This clone was observed a handful of times. This chain joins TRBV7-2 and TRBJ2-3, with TRBD1 matching 7 bases. The junction had 7 bases not matched to a gene; V was cut back by 5 bases and J by 2 bases. Germline V lookup: CDR1 SGHTA, CDR2 FQGNSA. This CDR3 comprises 15 residues. CDR3 nucleotide sequence: TGTGCCAGCAGCCGACAGGGATACTCCACAGATACGCAGTATTTT. Translation: CASSRQGYSTDTQYF.

This clone has just a few counts. CDR3 DNA: TGCGCCAGCAGCCAAGTCTTCGGGGTTGGTGAAAAACTGTTTTTT. Its protein is CASSQVFGVGEKLFF. This chain uses TRBV4-3 with TRBJ1-4; no clear D gene. Trimming left V 1 base short and J 7 bases short, with 13 bases between. CDR1 and CDR2 from the germline V gene are LGHNA and YSLEER. This CDR3 spans 15 amino acids.

This clone was counted many times. The same CDR3 is also encoded by other DNA sequences in this sample. This chain uses TRBV27 with TRBJ2-3, with 12 bases identical to TRBD2. This CDR3 region has 16 residues. The germline V gene encodes CDR1 MNHEY and CDR2 SMNVEV (reference sequence). V trimming: 2 bases; J trimming: 3 bases; junction bases outside the gene matches: 3. CDR3 amino acids: CASSLVLAGGTDTQYF. CDR3 nucleotides: TGTGCCAGCAGTTTAGTGCTAGCGGGGGGGACAGATACGCAGTATTTT.

The chain recombines TRBV5-6 with TRBJ2-3, with a tentative D call TRBD2 (6 bases). The CDR3 length is 12 residues. From germline, CDR1 is SGHDT and CDR2 YYEEEE. Between the trimmed V and J ends, which lost 4 bases and 5 bases, there was a span of 8 bases. In nucleotides, the CDR3 is TGTGCCAGCAGCCCCGGGGGAGATACGCAGTATTTT. This sequence encodes CASSPGGDTQYF.

The chain employs TRBV5-1 and TRBJ2-5; no reliable D call. V was pared by 1 base and J by 1 base, with 17 bases between. The V gene's germline CDR1 is SGHRS and CDR2 YFSETQ. CDR3 length: 17 residues. CDR3 DNA: TGCGCCAGCAGCTTGACTGGAAGTCCCCCAACCCAAGAGACCCAGTACTTC. Translation gives CASSLTGSPPTQETQYF.

The chain couples TRBV13 to TRBJ2-1; a weak D match, TRBD1 (5 bases). This CDR3 contains 16 residues. V gave up 3 bases and J gave up 4 bases, with 16 bases separating them. Germline assignment: CDR1 PRHDT and CDR2 FYEKMQ (reference sequence). CDR3 sequence reads: CASSLYTGSLYNEQFF. The CDR3 DNA reads TGTGCCAGCAGCTTGTATACAGGATCGTTGTACAATGAGCAGTTCTTC.

The genes are TRBV15 and TRBJ2-1; 11 nucleotides align to TRBD2. CDR3 length: 16 amino acids. V trimming: 3 bases; J trimming: 8 bases; junction bases outside the gene matches: 9. The germline V gene encodes CDR1 LNHNV and CDR2 YYDKDF (reference sequence). The CDR3: CATSSLSGGAEDEQFF. Here the CDR3 DNA reads TGTGCCACCAGCAGCCTTAGCGGGGGGGCCGAGGATGAGCAGTTCTTC.

The V gene is TRBV23-1, the J gene TRBJ2-7, with D maybe TRBD1 (5 bases). TRBV23-1 is an ORF, with its function uncertain. The V and J ends lost 5 bases and 3 bases respectively, with 11 bases between them. CDR3 length: 13 residues. The CDR3 protein is CASSARGDYEQYF. The CDR3, as DNA: TGCGCCAGCAGTGCTAGGGGTGACTACGAGCAGTACTTC.

This clone showed up just a few times. J is TRBJ1-6 and V is TRBV7-2; perhaps TRBD1 as D (5 bases). Between the trimmed V and J ends, which lost 2 bases and 8 bases, there was a span of 10 bases. This CDR3 spans 14 amino acids. Germline CDR1 SGHTA, CDR2 FQGNSA. The CDR3 protein is CASSLRGRDSPLHF. The CDR3 DNA reads TGTGCCAGCAGCTTACGCGGCAGGGATTCACCCCTCCACTTT.